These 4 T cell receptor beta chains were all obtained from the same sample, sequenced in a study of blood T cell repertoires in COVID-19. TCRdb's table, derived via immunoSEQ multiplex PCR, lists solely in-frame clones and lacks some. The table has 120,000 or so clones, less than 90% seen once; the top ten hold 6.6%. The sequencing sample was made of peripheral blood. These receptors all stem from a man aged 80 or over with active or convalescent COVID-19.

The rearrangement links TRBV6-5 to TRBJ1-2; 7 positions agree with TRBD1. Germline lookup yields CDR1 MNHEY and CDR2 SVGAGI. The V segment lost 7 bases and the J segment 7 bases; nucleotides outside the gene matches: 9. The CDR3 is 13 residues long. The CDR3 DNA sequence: TGTGCCAGCAATAAAGAGGGGGCAGGTGGCTACACCTTC. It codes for CASNKEGAGGYTF.

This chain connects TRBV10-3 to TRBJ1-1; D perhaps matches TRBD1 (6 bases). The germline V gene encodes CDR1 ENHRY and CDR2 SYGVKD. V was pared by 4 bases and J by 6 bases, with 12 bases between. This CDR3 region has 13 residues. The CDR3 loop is CAISAGGLSEAFF. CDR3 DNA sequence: TGTGCCATCAGTGCCGGGGGGCTGTCTGAAGCTTTCTTT.

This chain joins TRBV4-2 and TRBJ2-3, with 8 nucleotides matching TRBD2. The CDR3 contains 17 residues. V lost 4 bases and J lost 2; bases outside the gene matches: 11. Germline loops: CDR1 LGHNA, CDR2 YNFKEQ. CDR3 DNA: TGTGCCAGCAGCCCTTCCGGGACTAGGGAGACCACAGATACGCAGTATTTT. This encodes CASSPSGTRETTDTQYF.

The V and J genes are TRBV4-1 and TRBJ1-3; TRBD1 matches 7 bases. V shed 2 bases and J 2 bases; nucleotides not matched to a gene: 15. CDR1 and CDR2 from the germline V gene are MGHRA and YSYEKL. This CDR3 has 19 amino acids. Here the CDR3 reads CASSQRSRTGIGTGNTIYF. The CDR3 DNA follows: TGCGCCAGCAGCCAAAGGTCTCGGACAGGAATTGGTACTGGAAACACCATATATTTT.